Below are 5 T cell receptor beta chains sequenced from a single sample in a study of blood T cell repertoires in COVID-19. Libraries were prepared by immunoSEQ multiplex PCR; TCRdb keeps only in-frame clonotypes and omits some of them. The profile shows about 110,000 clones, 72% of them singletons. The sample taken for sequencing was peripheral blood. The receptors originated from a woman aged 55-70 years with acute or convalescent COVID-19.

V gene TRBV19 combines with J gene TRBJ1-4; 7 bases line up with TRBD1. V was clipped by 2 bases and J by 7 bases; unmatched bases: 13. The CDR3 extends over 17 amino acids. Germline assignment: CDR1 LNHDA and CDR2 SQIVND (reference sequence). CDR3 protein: CASSILRGTGDGEKLFF. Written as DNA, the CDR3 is TGTGCCAGTAGTATACTTAGGGGAACAGGGGACGGTGAAAAACTGTTTTTT.

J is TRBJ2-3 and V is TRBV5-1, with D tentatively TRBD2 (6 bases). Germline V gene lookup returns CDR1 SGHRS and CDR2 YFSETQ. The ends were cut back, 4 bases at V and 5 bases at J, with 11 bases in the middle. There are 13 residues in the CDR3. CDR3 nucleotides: TGCGCCAGCAGCCCTACGGGGGAAGATACGCAGTATTTT. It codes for CASSPTGEDTQYF. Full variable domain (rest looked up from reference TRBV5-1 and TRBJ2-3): KAGVTQTPRYLIKTRGQQVTLSCSPISGHRSVSWYQQTPGQGLQFLFEYFSETQRNKGNFPGRFSGRQFSNSRSEMNVSTLELGDSALYLCASSPTGEDTQYFGPGTRLTVL.

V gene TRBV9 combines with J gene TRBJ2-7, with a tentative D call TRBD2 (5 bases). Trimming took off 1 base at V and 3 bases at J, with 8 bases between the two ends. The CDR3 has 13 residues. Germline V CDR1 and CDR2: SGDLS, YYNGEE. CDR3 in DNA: TGTGCCAGCAGCGTACTAGAGGGCTACGAGCAGTACTTC. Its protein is CASSVLEGYEQYF.

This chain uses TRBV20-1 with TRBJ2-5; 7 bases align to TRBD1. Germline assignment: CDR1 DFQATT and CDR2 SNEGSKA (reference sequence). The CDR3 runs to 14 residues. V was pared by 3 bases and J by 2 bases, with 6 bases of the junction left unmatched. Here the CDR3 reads CSASGYRGQETQYF. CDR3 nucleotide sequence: TGCAGTGCTAGTGGATACAGGGGACAAGAGACCCAGTACTTC.

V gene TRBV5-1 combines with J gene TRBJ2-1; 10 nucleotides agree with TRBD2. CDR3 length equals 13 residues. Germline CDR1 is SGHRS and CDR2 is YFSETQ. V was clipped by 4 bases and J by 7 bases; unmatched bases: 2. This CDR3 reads CASSMGLANEQFF. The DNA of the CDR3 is TGCGCCAGCAGCATGGGACTAGCGAATGAGCAGTTCTTC.